Listed below are T cell receptor beta chains from one sample, sequenced in a study of graft-versus-host responses after intestinal transplantation. Clones were read by immunoSEQ multiplex PCR, and TCRdb kept only the in-frame ones, dropping some. This sample has 45,000 to 55,000 clones, with roughly nine tenths found just once. The sequencing used PBMCs, collected roughly 95 weeks after intestinal transplant. These receptors all stem from a human patient who received an intestinal transplant, so some T cells may come from the graft donor. Both conserved end residues are part of each CDR3. Each record gives: J gene, clone size, V gene, D gene, CDR3 protein, CDR3 DNA. The D gene is left open where the match is weak. Clone size is given for some rows only: seen once, a few or many times, or a class if the clone is expanded.

J: TRBJ1-5; size: few; V: TRBV18; D: -; CDR3: CASSEQDFNQPQHF; DNA: TGTGCCAGCTCCGAACAGGATTTCAATCAGCCCCAGCATTTT
J: TRBJ2-3; size: -; V: TRBV5-1; D: -; CDR3: CASSLGGVGTDTQYF; DNA: TGCGCCAGCAGCTTGGGAGGGGTCGGCACAGATACGCAGTATTTT
J: TRBJ2-1; size: -; V: TRBV4-1; D: -; CDR3: CASSQDGSAMGNEQFF; DNA: TGCGCCAGCAGCCAAGACGGTAGTGCTATGGGCAATGAGCAGTTCTTC
J: TRBJ2-5; size: -; V: TRBV18; D: -; CDR3: CASSPLPGAVQETQYF; DNA: TGTGCCAGCTCACCACTACCCGGGGCGGTCCAAGAGACCCAGTACTTC
J: TRBJ2-7; size: -; V: TRBV6-9; D: -; CDR3: CASSYKSSYEQYF; DNA: TGTGCCAGCAGTTATAAGTCCTCCTACGAGCAGTACTTC
J: TRBJ1-1; size: once; V: TRBV4-1; D: -; CDR3: CASSIGRANTEAFF; DNA: TGCGCCAGCAGCATAGGCAGAGCGAACACTGAAGCTTTCTTT
J: TRBJ2-7; size: -; V: TRBV7-8; D: TRBD1; CDR3: CASFPGQGLTVQYF; DNA: TGTGCCAGCTTTCCGGGACAGGGGTTAACAGTGCAGTACTTC
J: TRBJ2-3; size: -; V: TRBV9; D: TRBD2; CDR3: CASSAPGERGATDTQYF; DNA: TGTGCCAGCAGCGCCCCGGGGGAGCGGGGAGCCACAGATACGCAGTATTTT
J: TRBJ2-1; size: -; V: TRBV2; D: TRBD1; CDR3: CASKTGVFDNEQFF; DNA: TGTGCCTCGAAAACAGGGGTTTTTGACAATGAGCAGTTCTTC
J: TRBJ2-7; size: -; V: TRBV27; D: -; CDR3: CASSLNQAYEQYF; DNA: TGTGCCAGCAGTTTGAACCAGGCCTACGAGCAGTACTTC
J: TRBJ1-5; size: -; V: TRBV5-8; D: -; CDR3: CASSLDLGPNQPQHF; DNA: TGTGCCAGCAGCTTGGATCTAGGTCCCAATCAGCCCCAGCATTTT